The 17 T cell receptor beta chains in this list originate from one sample, sequenced in a study of metastatic and nonmetastatic thyroid tumors. Via MiXCR, TCRdb re-called the PCR reads. Of 21,000 or so clones listed, around 30% are singletons. None of the patients had undergone any treatment ahead of thyroid surgery. Sample: tumor tissue. These TCRs come from a female donor with papillary thyroid cancer or a benign thyroid nodule (not recorded which). Some clones in this sample may be carry-over from other donors' samples.

The J gene is TRBJ1-2, the V gene TRBV28, with D uncertain. The V end lost 7 bases, the J end lost 4 bases, and 16 bases lay between the germline ends. CDR3 length: 14 amino acids. Germline V lookup: CDR1 MDHEN, CDR2 SYDVKM. The CDR3 bases are TGTGCCAGCATTCCGGGGTTGATCAGCTATGGCTACACCTTC. Encoded protein: CASIPGLISYGYTF.

In its sample, this clone is medium-sized. The chain links TRBV30 to TRBJ1-2, with unresolved D. Looked up from germline, CDR1 is GTSNPN and CDR2 is SVGIG (reference sequence). This CDR3 comprises 11 residues. Between the trimmed V and J ends, which lost 8 bases and 2 bases, there was a span of 9 bases. CDR3 amino acids: CAGGRNYGYTF. The CDR3 DNA sequence: TGTGCCGGTGGACGCAACTATGGCTACACCTTC.

This clone was seen many times. The V gene is TRBV20-1, the J gene TRBJ1-5, with 9 bases identical to TRBD1. The germline V gene encodes CDR1 DFQATT and CDR2 SNEGSKA (reference sequence). V shed 0 bases, J shed 2 bases, and the junction held 14 bases outside the gene matches. The CDR3 consists of 19 residues. In DNA, the CDR3 is TGCAGTGCTAGAGAGGTCCCGGGACAGGGTGGCTTGGGCAATCAGCCCCAGCATTTT. This sequence encodes CSAREVPGQGGLGNQPQHF.

There are a few counts of this clone. This rearrangement joins TRBV28 to TRBJ1-1, with TRBD1 identical over 8 bases. CDR3 length: 15 amino acids. V lost 7 bases and J lost 5; bases outside the gene matches: 12. CDR1 MDHEN and CDR2 SYDVKM come from the germline V gene. The CDR3 reads CASKSSGGGCTEAFF. The CDR3 DNA follows: TGTGCCAGCAAGTCTTCAGGGGGCGGTTGTACTGAAGCTTTCTTT.

For this clone: A much larger clone is a single base away; this may be a read error. The chain combines TRBV20-1 with TRBJ2-1; 16 nucleotides match TRBD2. The CDR3 extends over 19 amino acids. Germline CDR1 is DFQATT and CDR2 is SNEGSKA (reference sequence). The DNA for the CDR3 is TGCGGTGCTTTTTTTCCCGGGACTAGCGGGGGGGCTCAGTTTAATGAGCAGTTCTTC. Its protein is CGAFFPGTSGGAQFNEQFF.

Within the sample, this clone is medium-sized. The chain combines TRBV6-5 with TRBJ1-1; TRBD1 is a possible D gene (5 bases). Germline CDR1 and CDR2: MNHEY and SVGAGI. The CDR3 extends over 14 amino acids. V was clipped by 0 bases and J by 7 bases, with 12 bases between them. CDR3 protein: CASSYSRQPIEAFF. CDR3 nucleotide sequence: TGTGCCAGCAGTTACTCGAGACAGCCGATTGAAGCTTTCTTT.

This clone was recorded many times. The V and J genes are TRBV5-6 and TRBJ2-7, with D unclear. V gave up 1 base and J gave up 3 bases, with 14 bases separating them. This CDR3 is 15 amino acids long. From germline, CDR1 is SGHDT and CDR2 YYEEEE. CDR3 loop: CASSLYTRSDYEQYF. CDR3 coding DNA: TGTGCCAGCAGCTTGTATACGCGGTCGGACTACGAGCAGTACTTC.

This clone was observed a few times. The genes are TRBV6-5 and TRBJ1-1; no clear D. Germline CDR1 reads MNHEY; CDR2 reads SVGAGI. CDR3 length: 13 residues. V was clipped by 6 bases and J by 0 bases, with 8 bases between them. CDR3 in DNA: TGTGCCAGCAGCTACGCAGTGAACACTGAAGCTTTCTTT. This encodes CASSYAVNTEAFF.

This clone rates as medium-sized (0.01 to 0.1%). V gene TRBV7-9 combines with J gene TRBJ2-7; D might be TRBD1 (6 bases). The germline V gene encodes CDR1 SEHNR and CDR2 FQNEAQ (reference sequence). Trimming removed 5 bases from V and 2 bases from J, with 13 bases in between. The CDR3 runs to 14 residues. CDR3 sequence reads: CASSIRDKPYEQYF. CDR3 coding DNA: TGTGCCAGCAGCATCCGGGACAAACCCTACGAGCAGTACTTC.

Many counts were recorded for this clone. The chain joins TRBV15 to TRBJ1-5, with TRBD1 matching 8 bases. The germline V gene has CDR1 LNHNV and CDR2 YYDKDF (reference sequence). This CDR3 is built from 15 residues. With V trimmed by 6 bases and J by 5 bases, 9 bases remained unmatched. CDR3 region: CATRSGAGGDQPQHF. CDR3 in DNA: TGTGCCACCAGGTCCGGGGCAGGGGGCGATCAGCCCCAGCATTTT.

The CDR3 bases are TGTGCCAGCAGCTTGTTGGAAATCCAAGAGACCCAGTACTTC. This gives the protein CASSLLEIQETQYF. J is TRBJ2-5 and V is TRBV4-2; D is undetermined. The CDR3 is 14 amino acids. V was trimmed by 5 bases and J by 1 base, leaving 11 bases between them. The V gene's germline CDR1 is LGHNA and CDR2 YNFKEQ.

This clone is medium-sized within its sample. V gene TRBV2 combines with J gene TRBJ1-6; D is unclear. There are 14 residues in the CDR3. Trimming took 7 bases from V and 0 from J, leaving 7 bases between them. Germline lookup yields CDR1 SNHLY and CDR2 FYNNEI. The CDR3 DNA is TGTGCCAGCACAGGAACCTCCTATAATTCACCCCTCCACTTT. This translates into CASTGTSYNSPLHF.

There are a few counts of this clone. The chain has TRBV6-1 and TRBJ2-1; D might be TRBD1 (6 bases). CDR3 length: 13 amino acids. The germline gives CDR1 MNHNS, CDR2 SASEGT. The V gene lost 8 bases and the J gene lost 5 bases, with 13 bases spanning the gap. For the CDR3, the DNA is TGTGCCAGCCTACAGGGATCGGACAATGAGCAGTTCTTC. This gives the protein CASLQGSDNEQFF.

By share of the sample, this clone is medium-sized. The chain links TRBV20-1 to TRBJ1-2; possibly TRBD1 for D (6 bases). Germline assignment: CDR1 DFQATT and CDR2 SNEGSKA (reference sequence). The V end lost 3 bases, the J end lost 7 bases, and 15 bases lay between the germline ends. The CDR3 length is 13 residues. The CDR3 region is CSARTGSPSGYTF. DNA of the CDR3: TGCAGTGCTAGGACAGGAAGCCCTTCTGGCTACACCTTC.

Comment on this clone: This clone may be a read error of a much larger clone one base away. The chain employs TRBV7-9 and TRBJ2-7; no clear D. Germline loops: CDR1 SEHNR, CDR2 FQNEAQ (reference sequence). The CDR3 length is 14 residues. V was clipped by 2 bases and J by 7 bases, with 15 bases between them. The CDR3 protein is CASSLQWAGYEQYF. For the CDR3, the DNA is TGTGCCAGCAGCTTACAGTGGGCCGGCTATGAGCAGTACTTC. Filled out from reference TRBV7-9 and TRBJ2-7, the complete variable domain reads DTGVSQNPRHKITKRGQNVTFRCDPISEHNRLYWYRQTLGQGPEFLTYFQNEAQLEKSRLLSDRFSAERPKGSFSTLEIQRTEQGDSAMYLCASSLQWAGYEQYFGPGTRLTVT.

This clone was counted at least ten times. Other DNA sequences of this sample code for an identical CDR3. V usage is TRBV4-1 and J usage is TRBJ2-2; TRBD1 matches 10 bases. The CDR3 has 18 amino acids. The V gene end was trimmed by 4 bases and the J gene end by 7 bases; junction bases not matched to a gene: 15. Germline V lookup: CDR1 MGHRA, CDR2 YSYEKL. The CDR3: CASSPLGGGTGVDGELFF. CDR3 sequence (DNA): TGCGCCAGCAGCCCCCTTGGGGGGGGGACAGGGGTGGACGGGGAGCTGTTTTTT.

J is TRBJ2-1 and V is TRBV6-1, with TRBD1 matching over 8 bases. The germline gives CDR1 MNHNS, CDR2 SASEGT. This CDR3 spans 15 amino acids. Trimming cost V 3 bases and J 8 bases; bases outside gene matches: 9. Written as DNA, the CDR3 is TGTGCCAGCAGTGACAAGGCAGGGGGCGGGGATGAGCAGTTCTTC. It is translated as CASSDKAGGGDEQFF.